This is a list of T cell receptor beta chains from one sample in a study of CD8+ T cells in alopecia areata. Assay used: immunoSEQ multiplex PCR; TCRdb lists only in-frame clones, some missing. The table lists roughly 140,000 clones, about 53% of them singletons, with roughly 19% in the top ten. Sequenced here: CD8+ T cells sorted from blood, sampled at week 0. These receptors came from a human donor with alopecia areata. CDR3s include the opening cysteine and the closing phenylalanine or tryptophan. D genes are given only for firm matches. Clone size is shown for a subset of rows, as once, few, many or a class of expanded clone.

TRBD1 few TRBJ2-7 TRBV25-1 TGTGCCAGCAGTGAGTGGGACAGGGAGTCGTACGAGCAGTACTTC CASSEWDRESYEQYF
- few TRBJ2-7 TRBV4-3 TGCGCCAGCAGCCAAGAATGGGGGCCTACCTACGAGCAGTACTTC CASSQEWGPTYEQYF
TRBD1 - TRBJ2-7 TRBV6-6 TGTGCCAGCAGTTTACAGGGGGCGACCTACGAGCAGTACTTC CASSLQGATYEQYF
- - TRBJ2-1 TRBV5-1 TGCGCCAGCAGCTTGGCAGGATGGTCCGTCTTC CASSLAGWSVF
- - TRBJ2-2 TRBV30 TGTGCCTGGAGTACTGGGGCGGCGACCGGGGAGCTGTTTTTT CAWSTGAATGELFF
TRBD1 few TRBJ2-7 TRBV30 TGTGCCTGGAGCCCGGGACAGGGCTCCTACGAGCAGTACTTC CAWSPGQGSYEQYF
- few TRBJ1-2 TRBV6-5 TGTGCCAGCAGTCCCAGGGGCGATTCTAACTATGGCTACACCTTC CASSPRGDSNYGYTF
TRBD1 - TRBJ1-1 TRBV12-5 TGTGCTAGTGGTTTGGGCCCATCACAGGGGATCAATGAAGCTTTCTTT CASGLGPSQGINEAFF
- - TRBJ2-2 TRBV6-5 TGTGCCAGCACTAGGACCCCCGGGGCCACCGGGGAGCTGTTTTTT CASTRTPGATGELFF
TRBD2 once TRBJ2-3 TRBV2 TGTGCCAGCAGTGAGGGGACTAGCATAAAAGATACGCAGTATTTT CASSEGTSIKDTQYF
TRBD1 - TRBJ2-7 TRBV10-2 TGCGCCAGCACACAGGGGGCTATCCAGTACTTC CASTQGAIQYF
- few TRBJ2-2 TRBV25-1 TGTGCCAGCAGTGCGGGGGTGACCACCGGGGAGCTGTTTTTT CASSAGVTTGELFF
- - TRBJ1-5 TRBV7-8 TGTGCCAGCAGCTTAGCGAGATGGCGGGGTAATCAGCCCCAGCATTTT CASSLARWRGNQPQHF
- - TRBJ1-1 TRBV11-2 TGTGCCAGCAGCTACCGGGCCACGGGGAACACTGAAGCTTTCTTT CASSYRATGNTEAFF
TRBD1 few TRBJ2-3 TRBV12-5 TGTGCTAGTGGTTTGCTCCCGACAGGGGGCGCGTTGGGTACGCAGTATTTT CASGLLPTGGALGTQYF
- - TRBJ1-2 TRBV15 TGTGCCACCAGCAGAGATAAAACCCCAACACCATACTACTACGGCTACACCTTC CATSRDKTPTPYYYGYTF
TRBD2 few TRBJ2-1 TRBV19 TGTGCCAGTAGTATAGCTAGCGGGGGAGGGAATGAGCAGTTCTTC CASSIASGGGNEQFF
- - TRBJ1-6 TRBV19 TGTGCGTCTGCGAAACAACCGAACTCACCCCTCCACTTT CASAKQPNSPLHF
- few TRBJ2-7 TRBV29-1 TGCAGCGCCCAGCGGGTGGGGGTCCACGAGCAGTACTTC CSAQRVGVHEQYF
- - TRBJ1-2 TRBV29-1 TGCAGCGTCGAGAGCAACTATGGCTACACCTTC CSVESNYGYTF
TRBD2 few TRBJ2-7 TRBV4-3 TGCGCCAGCAGCCAAGAGGAAGCGGGGGCCTACGAGCAGTACTTC CASSQEEAGAYEQYF
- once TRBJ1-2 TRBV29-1 TGCAGCGTTGAAGATCTAGTGATGACGAGGGGCTACACCTTC CSVEDLVMTRGYTF
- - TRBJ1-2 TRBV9 TGTGCCAGCAGCGGTACAGGAGCTAACTATGGCTACACCTTC CASSGTGANYGYTF
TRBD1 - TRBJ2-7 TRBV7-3 TGTGCCAGCAGCTTAAAGAGAACTCAGAGGGGACAGGGTAACTGTGAGCAGTACTTC CASSLKRTQRGQGNCEQYF
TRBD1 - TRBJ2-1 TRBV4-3 TGCGCCAGCAGCCAAGATAGAGGACAGGGCAATGAGCAGTTCTTC CASSQDRGQGNEQFF
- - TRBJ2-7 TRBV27 TGTGCCAGCAGCCCAGGGGGGAACGGCTACGAGCAGTACTTC CASSPGGNGYEQYF
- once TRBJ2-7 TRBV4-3 TGCGCCAGCAGCCAAGATCCAGGTCTGCGCGAGCAGTACTTC CASSQDPGLREQYF
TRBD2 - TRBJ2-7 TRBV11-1 TGTGCCAGCAGCTTGAATCCGGGACTAGCGGGCGAGCAGTACTTC CASSLNPGLAGEQYF
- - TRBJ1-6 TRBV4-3 TGCGCCAGCAGCCAAGATTACCAGGTTGATTCACCCCTCCACTTT CASSQDYQVDSPLHF
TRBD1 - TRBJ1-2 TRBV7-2 TGTGCCAGCAGCCTAGATAGACAGGGGAGCAAAGGCTACACCTTC CASSLDRQGSKGYTF
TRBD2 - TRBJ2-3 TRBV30 TGTGCCTGGAGTATCGGGGGGGGCACAGATACGCAGTATTTT CAWSIGGGTDTQYF
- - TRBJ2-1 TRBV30 TGTGCCTGGACTATAGGGGTCAATGAGCAGTTCTTC CAWTIGVNEQFF
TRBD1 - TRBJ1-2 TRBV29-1 TGCAGCGTCCCAGACAGGGTTCTAGACTATGGCTACACCTTC CSVPDRVLDYGYTF
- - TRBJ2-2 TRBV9 TGTGCCAGCAGCCCGCGGAGGGATGCGGGGGAGCTGTTTTTT CASSPRRDAGELFF
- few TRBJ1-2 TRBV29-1 TGCAGCGCTGGGGGGGACACCACTAACTATGGCTACACCTTC CSAGGDTTNYGYTF
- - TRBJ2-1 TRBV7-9 TGTGCCAGCAGCTTCAGATTGGGTGAGCAGTTCTTC CASSFRLGEQFF
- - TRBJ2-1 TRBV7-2 TGTGCCAGCAGTCCACTGCGCGGATCTAACAATGAGCAGTTCTTC CASSPLRGSNNEQFF
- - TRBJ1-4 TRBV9 TGTGCCAGCCCCTTGAAGCACAGGGATGAAAAACTGTTTTTT CASPLKHRDEKLFF
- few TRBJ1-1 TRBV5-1 TGCGCCAGCAGCTTAAGGACCCTGAACACTGAAGCTTTCTTT CASSLRTLNTEAFF
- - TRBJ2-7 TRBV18 TGTGCCAGCTCACAGGGGAACGAGCAGTACTTC CASSQGNEQYF
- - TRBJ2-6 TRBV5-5 TGTGCCAGCAGCGGTGGGGAGGCTGGGGCCAACGTCCTGACTTTC CASSGGEAGANVLTF
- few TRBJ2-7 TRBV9 TGTGCCAGCAGCCCCTCAAACCGTTTCTACGAGCAGTACTTC CASSPSNRFYEQYF
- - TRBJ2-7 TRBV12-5 TGTGCTAGTGGTTTTCGTGGAAACGAGCAGTACTTC CASGFRGNEQYF
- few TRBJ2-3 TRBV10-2 TGCGCCAGCAGTGAGAGAGGGGGTCGTAACACAGATACGCAGTATTTT CASSERGGRNTDTQYF
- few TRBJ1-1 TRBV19 TGTGCCAGTAGTATAGGGGCCGGCAGAGCAGCTGAAGCTTTCTTT CASSIGAGRAAEAFF
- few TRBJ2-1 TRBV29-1 TGCAGCCTGAGGGGGGAGGAGTCGGATGAGCAGTTCTTC CSLRGEESDEQFF
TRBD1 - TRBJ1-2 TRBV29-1 TGCAGCGTTGCCCCGGGACAGCAATTGACTTATGGCTACACCTTC CSVAPGQQLTYGYTF
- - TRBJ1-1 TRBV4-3 TGCGCCAGCAGCCAAGAGGGGGGTGAATTCGAAGCTTTCTTT CASSQEGGEFEAFF
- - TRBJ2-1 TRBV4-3 TGCGCCAGCAGCCAAGATCGGGCCGGAGGCAATGAGCAGTTCTTC CASSQDRAGGNEQFF
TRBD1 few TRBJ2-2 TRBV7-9 TGTGCCAGCAGCTCCCCTAACCGGACAGGGGTCGGGGAGCTGTTTTTT CASSSPNRTGVGELFF
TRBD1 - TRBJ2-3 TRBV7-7 TGTGCCAGCAGCGATACAGGGGGAGTGACAGATACGCAGTATTTT CASSDTGGVTDTQYF
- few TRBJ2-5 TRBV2 TGTGCCAGCACCAATCCGGGACCACCACAAGAGACCCAGTACTTC CASTNPGPPQETQYF
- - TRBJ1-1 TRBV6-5 TGTGCCAGCAGCGAGGAGGAGGGGCTGAACACTGAAGCTTTCTTT CASSEEEGLNTEAFF
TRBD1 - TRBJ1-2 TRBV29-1 TGCAGCGTTGAAGATCTTGACGAGGGGGCGCTTAGCTATGGCTACACCTTC CSVEDLDEGALSYGYTF
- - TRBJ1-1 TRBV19 TGTGCCAGTAGTCCGGCCTACACTGAAGCTTTCTTT CASSPAYTEAFF
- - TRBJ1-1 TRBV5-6 TGTGCCAGCAGTCCAGGGGTTGGCACTGAAGCTTTCTTT CASSPGVGTEAFF
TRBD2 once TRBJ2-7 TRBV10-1 TGCGCCAGCAGTGGGCTAGCGGGGGACGGCGAGCAGTACTTC CASSGLAGDGEQYF
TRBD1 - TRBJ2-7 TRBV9 TGTGCCAGCAGCGTTGGAGACAGGGGCTACGAGCAGTACTTC CASSVGDRGYEQYF
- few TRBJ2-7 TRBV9 TGTGCCAGCAGCGTGGATAAGGGGGAGCAGTACTTC CASSVDKGEQYF